These T cell receptor beta chains were read from a single sample in a study of shared clonotypes between healthy human individuals. Produced via immunoSEQ multiplex PCR; TCRdb's table is partial and in-frame only. The data show under 1,900,000 clones, approximately 98.5% seen once. Material for sequencing was naive CD4+ T cells sorted from blood. The receptor source for this set is a man between 25 and 39 years old in good health. CDR3s include the opening cysteine and the closing phenylalanine or tryptophan. Fields, in order: D gene, clone size, J gene, V gene, CDR3 DNA, CDR3 protein. A D gene is named only where the DNA matches it firmly. Only part of the rows carry a size: once, few, many, or a class if the clone is expanded.

d_call: TRBD1
clone_size: -
j_call: TRBJ1-2
v_call: TRBV6-5
cdr3_nt: TGTGCCAGCAGTTACTCCGGGACAGCCTATGGCTACACCTTC
cdr3_aa: CASSYSGTAYGYTF

d_call: -
clone_size: -
j_call: TRBJ1-5
v_call: TRBV6-1
cdr3_nt: TGTGCCAGCAGTGAAAGTATCATGGGGGGCTATCAGCCCCAGCATTTT
cdr3_aa: CASSESIMGGYQPQHF

d_call: TRBD2
clone_size: -
j_call: TRBJ2-1
v_call: TRBV2
cdr3_nt: TGTGCCACCCGAGCGGGATCCTACAATGAGCAGTTCTTC
cdr3_aa: CATRAGSYNEQFF

d_call: -
clone_size: -
j_call: TRBJ1-1
v_call: TRBV9
cdr3_nt: TGTGCCAGCAGCCGTTCAGGGAACACTGAAGCTTTCTTT
cdr3_aa: CASSRSGNTEAFF

d_call: TRBD1
clone_size: -
j_call: TRBJ2-5
v_call: TRBV5-4
cdr3_nt: TGTGCCAGCAGCCACCGGGACAGGGACGCAAGGGACCAAGAGACCCAGTACTTC
cdr3_aa: CASSHRDRDARDQETQYF

d_call: TRBD2
clone_size: -
j_call: TRBJ2-2
v_call: TRBV2
cdr3_nt: TGTGCCAGCAGTGAGACCAGCGGGAGCGGATTTGGCGGGGAGCTGTTTTTT
cdr3_aa: CASSETSGSGFGGELFF

d_call: TRBD2
clone_size: -
j_call: TRBJ2-7
v_call: TRBV7-9
cdr3_nt: TGTGCCAGCAGCTGGGGACTAGCGGGAGGCCTGGTCATCTACGAGCAGTACTTC
cdr3_aa: CASSWGLAGGLVIYEQYF

d_call: -
clone_size: -
j_call: TRBJ1-1
v_call: TRBV5-1
cdr3_nt: TGCGCCAGCAGCATGAATCCAGACACTGAAGCTTTCTTT
cdr3_aa: CASSMNPDTEAFF

d_call: TRBD2
clone_size: -
j_call: TRBJ2-2
v_call: TRBV14
cdr3_nt: TGTGCCAGCAGCCCTATTACCGGGACTAGATTGGGGGAGCTGTTTTTT
cdr3_aa: CASSPITGTRLGELFF

d_call: -
clone_size: -
j_call: TRBJ2-3
v_call: TRBV7-9
cdr3_nt: TGTGCCAGCAGCTCCGCGGATACGCAGTATTTT
cdr3_aa: CASSSADTQYF

d_call: -
clone_size: -
j_call: TRBJ1-2
v_call: TRBV6-6
cdr3_nt: TGTGCCAGCAGCTTGGGACGTCCTGCCCCTTATGGCTACACCTTC
cdr3_aa: CASSLGRPAPYGYTF

d_call: TRBD2
clone_size: -
j_call: TRBJ2-5
v_call: TRBV7-6
cdr3_nt: TGTGCCAGCAGCCTCGGGACTAGCGGACAAGAGACCCAGTACTTC
cdr3_aa: CASSLGTSGQETQYF

d_call: -
clone_size: -
j_call: TRBJ2-3
v_call: TRBV9
cdr3_nt: TGTGCCAGCAGCGTGTGGTTGTCAGATACGCAGTATTTT
cdr3_aa: CASSVWLSDTQYF

d_call: TRBD2
clone_size: -
j_call: TRBJ2-1
v_call: TRBV15
cdr3_nt: TGTGCCACCAGCAGAGATAGTGGCGGGAGGTGGGGGAATGAGCAGTTCTTC
cdr3_aa: CATSRDSGGRWGNEQFF

d_call: -
clone_size: once
j_call: TRBJ2-7
v_call: TRBV7-2
cdr3_nt: TGTGCCAGCAGCGCTAGGTCCTCCTACGAGCAGTACTTC
cdr3_aa: CASSARSSYEQYF

d_call: TRBD2
clone_size: -
j_call: TRBJ2-3
v_call: TRBV27
cdr3_nt: TGTGCCAGCAGCACTAGCGGGAGTCCCCGCACAGATACGCAGTATTTT
cdr3_aa: CASSTSGSPRTDTQYF

d_call: -
clone_size: -
j_call: TRBJ2-3
v_call: TRBV2
cdr3_nt: TGTGCCAGCAAAGGATCCACAGATACGCAGTATTTT
cdr3_aa: CASKGSTDTQYF